The clone carrying this TCR beta chain occurred once. This record comes from a study of shared clonotypes between healthy human individuals. Method: immunoSEQ multiplex PCR; TCRdb's copy keeps in-frame clones and lacks some. The sample shows more than 2,000,000 clones, roughly 93% of them seen only once. This CDR3 region has 13 residues. CDR1 and CDR2 from the germline V gene are MNHEY and SVGAGI. V lost 10 bases to trimming and J lost 4 bases, with 14 bases between them. Donors included only healthy HIV-negative adults lacking recent acute infections or vaccinations. The sample comprised naive CD4+ T cells from PBMCs. Stated subset: CD45RA+ positively selected. The chain is built from TRBV6-5 and TRBJ2-4; perhaps D is TRBD1 or TRBD2 (5 bases each). The TCR originated in a man aged 18 to 29 in good health. Some clones in this sample may be carry-over from other donors' samples. The CDR3: CATRRDGKNIQYF. Here the CDR3 DNA reads TGTGCCACCAGACGGGACGGAAAAAACATTCAGTACTTC.